This is a list of T cell receptor beta chains from one sample in a study of OX40 agonist ivuxolimab in advanced cancers. Produced via immunoSEQ multiplex PCR; TCRdb's table is partial and in-frame only. The sample lists approximately 64,000 clones, 75% to 90% occurring once. Sequencing used CD4+ or CD8+ T cells sorted from blood, obtained in a trial of the OX40 agonist ivuxolimab. Receptors originate from an adult with an advanced solid tumor such as melanoma, head and neck, liver or kidney cancer. The CDR3 runs from the conserved cysteine through the conserved F or W. The order of the fields is D gene, J gene, V gene, clone size, CDR3 protein, CDR3 DNA. The D gene is left open where the match is weak. Size values are once, few and many counts, or a class for expanded clones, and some rows have none.

>.|TRBJ2-3|TRBV19|.
CASIGLQQSTQYF
TGTGCCAGTATAGGTCTCCAACAGTCTACGCAGTATTTT
>.|TRBJ1-1|TRBV28|few
CATYPLNTEAFF
TGTGCCACCTACCCTTTGAACACTGAAGCTTTCTTT
>.|TRBJ2-1|TRBV28|.
CASSLTIGEQFF
TGTGCCAGCAGTTTAACTATAGGGGAGCAGTTCTTC
>.|TRBJ2-7|TRBV12-2|.
CASRLVMVPVGGSEQYF
TGTGCAAGTCGCTTAGTAATGGTTCCGGTCGGTGGATCCGAGCAGTACTTC
>.|TRBJ1-2|TRBV6-5|once
CASSYGLEYGYTF
TGTGCCAGCAGCTACGGGCTTGAATATGGCTACACCTTC
>.|TRBJ1-1|TRBV30|.
CAWIASPAGESFF
TGTGCCTGGATAGCATCCCCGGCCGGAGAGTCTTTCTTT
>.|TRBJ2-7|TRBV27|.
CASRREAEQYF
TGTGCCAGCAGGAGGGAGGCCGAGCAGTACTTC
>.|TRBJ1-4|TRBV6-1|.
CASSGGWGEKLFF
TGTGCCAGCAGTGGGGGGTGGGGTGAAAAACTGTTTTTT
>TRBD2|TRBJ2-3|TRBV9|.
CASSGSGWDTQYF
TGTGCCAGCAGCGGTAGCGGGTGGGATACGCAGTATTTT
>TRBD2|TRBJ2-2|TRBV25-1|.
CASSDGLAGFGKLFF
TGTGCCAGCAGTGATGGACTAGCGGGGTTCGGGAAGCTGTTTTTT
>TRBD2|TRBJ2-7|TRBV7-2|.
CASSPVAGGYEQYF
TGTGCCAGCAGCCCAGTTGCGGGGGGGTACGAGCAGTACTTC
>.|TRBJ1-1|TRBV5-1|.
CASSQTEGGNTEAFF
TGCGCCAGCAGCCAAACAGAGGGTGGGAACACTGAAGCTTTCTTT
>.|TRBJ2-7|TRBV9|.
CASSIHDRSFSYEQYF
TGTGCCAGCAGCATACATGACAGGTCTTTTTCCTACGAGCAGTACTTC
>.|TRBJ2-3|TRBV6-5|.
CASSYSGEREDTQYF
TGTGCCAGCAGTTACTCCGGGGAACGCGAAGATACGCAGTATTTT
>TRBD1|TRBJ2-7|TRBV27|.
CASSQQGTFYEQYF
TGTGCCAGCAGTCAACAGGGGACCTTCTACGAGCAGTACTTC
>.|TRBJ1-5|TRBV28|.
CASQHGGDGQPQHF
TGTGCCAGCCAGCATGGTGGGGACGGTCAGCCCCAGCATTTT
>.|TRBJ2-5|TRBV5-4|.
CASSFIQGQETQYF
TGTGCCAGCAGCTTTATCCAGGGCCAAGAGACCCAGTACTTC
>.|TRBJ1-3|TRBV10-3|.
CAITSGPDSGNTIYF
TGTGCCATCACCTCAGGACCCGACTCTGGAAACACCATATATTTT
>TRBD1|TRBJ2-7|TRBV5-1|.
CASSEQGAEDFYEQYF
TGCGCCAGCAGCGAACAGGGGGCTGAAGACTTCTACGAGCAGTACTTC
>.|TRBJ1-2|TRBV5-6|.
CASSLGTGANYGYTF
TGTGCCAGCAGCCTGGGGACGGGAGCTAACTATGGCTACACCTTC
>.|TRBJ2-5|TRBV19|.
CASSTPEAGTREETQYF
TGTGCCAGTAGTACGCCCGAAGCCGGGACTCGCGAAGAGACCCAGTACTTC
>.|TRBJ2-2|TRBV6-1|.
CASSEWSGARELFF
TGTGCCAGCAGTGAATGGTCAGGGGCTCGGGAGCTGTTTTTT
>TRBD2|TRBJ2-3|TRBV5-1|few
CASSISALGLAGTDTQYF
TGCGCCAGCAGCATAAGTGCCCTGGGACTAGCGGGTACAGATACGCAGTATTTT
>.|TRBJ2-5|TRBV5-6|.
CASSVDPGETQYF
TGTGCCAGCAGCGTAGACCCTGGTGAGACCCAGTACTTC
>.|TRBJ2-6|TRBV7-6|.
CASSFAGIQSSGANVLTF
TGTGCCAGCAGCTTTGCCGGGATACAGAGCTCTGGGGCCAACGTCCTGACTTTC
>TRBD1|TRBJ1-3|TRBV5-4|.
CASSLGGYGGNTIYF
TGTGCCAGCAGCTTAGGGGGCTATGGTGGAAACACCATATATTTT
>.|TRBJ1-3|TRBV6-5|.
CASSPDSSGNTIYF
TGTGCCAGCAGTCCAGATTCCTCAGGAAACACCATATATTTT
>TRBD2|TRBJ2-7|TRBV11-2|.
CASSLVAGGYYEQYF
TGTGCCAGCAGCTTAGTAGCGGGGGGCTACTACGAGCAGTACTTC
>.|TRBJ1-5|TRBV2|.
CASMVSPNQPQHF
TGTGCCAGCATGGTATCCCCTAATCAGCCCCAGCATTTT
>TRBD2|TRBJ2-3|TRBV4-1|.
CASSQGTSGGANTQYF
TGCGCCAGCAGCCAAGGGACTAGCGGGGGGGCAAATACGCAGTATTTT
>.|TRBJ1-2|TRBV6-1|.
CASSEGRTYGYTF
TGTGCCAGCAGTGAAGGTAGGACCTATGGCTACACCTTC
>.|TRBJ1-2|TRBV16|.
CASSSDTYGYTF
TGTGCCAGCAGTTCTGACACCTATGGCTACACCTTC
>.|TRBJ2-1|TRBV7-7|.
CASSPSGRSGEQFF
TGTGCCAGCAGCCCCTCTGGACGCAGCGGTGAGCAGTTCTTC
>.|TRBJ2-6|TRBV29-1|.
CSAGPSSGANVLTF
TGCAGCGCCGGACCTAGCTCTGGGGCCAACGTCCTGACTTTC
>.|TRBJ1-1|TRBV30|.
CAWSGGPNTEAFF
TGTGCCTGGAGCGGGGGCCCGAACACTGAAGCTTTCTTT
>.|TRBJ1-5|TRBV7-2|.
CASSFQHLASPQHF
TGTGCCAGCAGCTTTCAGCATTTAGCATCCCCCCAGCATTTT
>TRBD1|TRBJ1-2|TRBV19|many
CASVDRGWGYTF
TGTGCCAGTGTCGACAGGGGCTGGGGCTACACCTTC
>.|TRBJ1-1|TRBV10-3|.
CAISAPERRTEAFF
TGTGCCATCAGTGCCCCGGAACGGAGGACTGAAGCTTTCTTT
>.|TRBJ2-7|TRBV6-6|once
CASSFNYEQYF
TGTGCCAGCAGTTTTAACTACGAGCAGTACTTC
>.|TRBJ2-3|TRBV28|.
CAADSTARDTQYF
TGTGCTGCTGACAGCACGGCCAGGGATACGCAGTATTTT
>.|TRBJ1-2|TRBV7-2|medium-sized
CASSLQGFRGYTF
TGTGCCAGCAGTTTGCAGGGTTTCAGGGGCTACACCTTC
>TRBD2|TRBJ2-6|TRBV28|.
CASSLSGRTGANVLTF
TGTGCCAGCAGTTTATCCGGGAGGACGGGGGCCAACGTCCTGACTTTC